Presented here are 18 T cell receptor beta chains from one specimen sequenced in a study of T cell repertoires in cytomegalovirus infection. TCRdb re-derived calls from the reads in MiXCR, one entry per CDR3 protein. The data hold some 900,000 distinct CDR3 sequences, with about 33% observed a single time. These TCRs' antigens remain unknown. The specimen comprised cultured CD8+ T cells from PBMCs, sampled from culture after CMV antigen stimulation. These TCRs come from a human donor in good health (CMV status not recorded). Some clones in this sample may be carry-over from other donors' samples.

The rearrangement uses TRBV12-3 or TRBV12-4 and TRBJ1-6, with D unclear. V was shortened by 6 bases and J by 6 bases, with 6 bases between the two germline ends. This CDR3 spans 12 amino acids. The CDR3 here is CASSEFNSPLHF. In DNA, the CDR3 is TGTGCCAGCAGCGAGTTTAATTCACCCCTCCACTTT.

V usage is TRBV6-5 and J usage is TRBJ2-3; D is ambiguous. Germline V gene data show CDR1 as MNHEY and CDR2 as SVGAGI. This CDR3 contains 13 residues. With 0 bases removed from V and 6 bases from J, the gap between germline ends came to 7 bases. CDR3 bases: TGTGCCAGCAGTTACTCCTTATATGATACGCAGTATTTT. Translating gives CASSYSLYDTQYF.

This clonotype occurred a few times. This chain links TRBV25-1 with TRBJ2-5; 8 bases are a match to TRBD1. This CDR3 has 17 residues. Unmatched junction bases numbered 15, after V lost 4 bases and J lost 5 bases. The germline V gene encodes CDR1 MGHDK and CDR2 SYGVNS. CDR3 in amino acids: CASSVRQGRVHVETQYF. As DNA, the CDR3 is TGTGCCAGCAGTGTTCGACAGGGGAGAGTACACGTGGAGACCCAGTACTTC.

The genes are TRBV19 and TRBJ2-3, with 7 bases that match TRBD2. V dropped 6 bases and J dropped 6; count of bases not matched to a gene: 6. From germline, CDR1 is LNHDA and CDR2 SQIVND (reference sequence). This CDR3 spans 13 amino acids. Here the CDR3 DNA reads TGTGCCAGTAGCCAACGACTAGCCGATACGCAGTATTTT. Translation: CASSQRLADTQYF. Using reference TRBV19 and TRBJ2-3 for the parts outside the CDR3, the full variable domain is DGGITQSPKYLFRKEGQNVTLSCEQNLNHDAMYWYRQDPGQGLRLIYYSQIVNDFQKGDIAEGYSVSREKKESFPLTVTSAQKNPTAFYLCASSQRLADTQYFGPGTRLTVL.

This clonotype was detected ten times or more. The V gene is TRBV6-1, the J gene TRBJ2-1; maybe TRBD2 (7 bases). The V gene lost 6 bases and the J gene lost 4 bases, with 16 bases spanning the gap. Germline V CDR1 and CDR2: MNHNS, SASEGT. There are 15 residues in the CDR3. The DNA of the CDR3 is TGTGCCAGCAGGGCCTCGGGGGGCAGGTACAATGAGCAGTTCTTC. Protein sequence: CASRASGGRYNEQFF.

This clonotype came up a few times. CDR3 sequence (DNA): TGTGCCAGCAGCCCTGGGACAGCCAGCGAGCAGTACTTC. Protein product: CASSPGTASEQYF. The chain uses TRBV14 and TRBJ2-7; 7 bases fit TRBD1. This CDR3 spans 13 amino acids. The V gene's germline CDR1 is SGHDN and CDR2 FVKESK. V lost 4 bases to trimming and J lost 6 bases; unmatched junction nucleotides: 6.

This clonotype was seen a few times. The CDR3 is CASSQTGVKDNEQFF. Here the CDR3 DNA reads TGCGCCAGCAGCCAAACAGGGGTCAAAGACAATGAGCAGTTCTTC. The V and J genes are TRBV4-1 and TRBJ2-1; the match to TRBD1 covers 7 bases. The trim removed 2 bases at V and 5 bases at J, leaving 6 bases unmatched. Germline V gene sequence: CDR1 MGHRA, CDR2 YSYEKL. The CDR3 runs 15 residues.

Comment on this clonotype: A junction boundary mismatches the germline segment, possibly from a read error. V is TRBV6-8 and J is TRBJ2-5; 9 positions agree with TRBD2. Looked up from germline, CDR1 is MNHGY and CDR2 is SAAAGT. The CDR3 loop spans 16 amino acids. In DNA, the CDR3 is TGTGCCAGCAACATCTGGAGCGGGGGGTACCAAGGGACCCAGTACTTC. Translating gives CASNIWSGGYQGTQYF.

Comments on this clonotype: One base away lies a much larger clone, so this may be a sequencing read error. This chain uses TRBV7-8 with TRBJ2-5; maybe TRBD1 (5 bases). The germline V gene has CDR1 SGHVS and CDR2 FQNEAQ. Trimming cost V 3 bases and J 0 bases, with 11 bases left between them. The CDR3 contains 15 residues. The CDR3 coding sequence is TGTGCCAGCAGCTTTCGACAGTCTCACCAAGAGACCCAGTACTTC. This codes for CASSFRQSHQETQYF.

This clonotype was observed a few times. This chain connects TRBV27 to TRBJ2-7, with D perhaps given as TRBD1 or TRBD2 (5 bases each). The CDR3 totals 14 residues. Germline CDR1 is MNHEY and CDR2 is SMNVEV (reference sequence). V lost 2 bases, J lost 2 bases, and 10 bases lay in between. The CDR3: CASSLGGEAYEQYF. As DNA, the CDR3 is TGTGCCAGCAGTTTAGGGGGAGAGGCCTACGAGCAGTACTTC.

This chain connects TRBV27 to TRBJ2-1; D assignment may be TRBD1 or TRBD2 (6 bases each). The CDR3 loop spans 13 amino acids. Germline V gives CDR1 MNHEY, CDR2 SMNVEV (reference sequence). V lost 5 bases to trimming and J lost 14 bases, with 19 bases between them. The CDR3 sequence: CASSRPPSGAKFF. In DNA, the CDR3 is TGTGCCAGCAGTCGGCCGCCCTCGGGGGCCAAGTTCTTC.

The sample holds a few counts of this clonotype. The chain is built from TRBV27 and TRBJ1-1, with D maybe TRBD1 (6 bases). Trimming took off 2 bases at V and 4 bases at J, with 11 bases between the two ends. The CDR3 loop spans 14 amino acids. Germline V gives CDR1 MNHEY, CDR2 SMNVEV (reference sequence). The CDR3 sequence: CASSLLRGGTEAFF. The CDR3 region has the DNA TGTGCCAGCAGTTTACTCAGGGGTGGCACTGAAGCTTTCTTT.

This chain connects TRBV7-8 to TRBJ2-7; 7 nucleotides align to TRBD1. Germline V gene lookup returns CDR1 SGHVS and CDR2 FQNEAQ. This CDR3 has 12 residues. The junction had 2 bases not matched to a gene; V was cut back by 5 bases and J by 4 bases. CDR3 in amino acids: CASSHRGYEQYF. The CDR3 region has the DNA TGTGCCAGCAGCCACAGGGGTTACGAGCAGTACTTC.

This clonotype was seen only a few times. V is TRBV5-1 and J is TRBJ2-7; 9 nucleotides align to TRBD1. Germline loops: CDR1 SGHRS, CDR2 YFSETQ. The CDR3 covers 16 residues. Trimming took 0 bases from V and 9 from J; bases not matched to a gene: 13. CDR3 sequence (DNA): TGCGCCAGCAGCTTGGAGGGACAGGGTTCCGGAGGTTGGCAGTACTTC. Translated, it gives CASSLEGQGSGGWQYF.

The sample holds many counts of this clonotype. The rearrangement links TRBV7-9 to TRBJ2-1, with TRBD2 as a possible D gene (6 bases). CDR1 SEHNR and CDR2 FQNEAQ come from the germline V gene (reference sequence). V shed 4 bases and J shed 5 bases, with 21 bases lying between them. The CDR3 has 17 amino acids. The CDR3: CASSSPAGGVLNNEQFF. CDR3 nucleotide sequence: TGTGCCAGCAGCTCACCAGCAGGCGGGGTTTTGAACAATGAGCAGTTCTTC.

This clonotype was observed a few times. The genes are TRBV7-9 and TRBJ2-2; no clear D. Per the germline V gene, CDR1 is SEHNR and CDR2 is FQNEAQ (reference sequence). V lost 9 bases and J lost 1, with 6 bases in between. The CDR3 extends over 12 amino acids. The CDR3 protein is CARELNTGELFF. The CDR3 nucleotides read TGTGCCAGAGAACTGAACACCGGGGAGCTGTTTTTT.

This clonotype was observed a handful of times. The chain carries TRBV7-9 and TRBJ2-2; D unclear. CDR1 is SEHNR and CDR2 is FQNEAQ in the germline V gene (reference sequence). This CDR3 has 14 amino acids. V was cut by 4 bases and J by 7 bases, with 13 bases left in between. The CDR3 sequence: CASSSLVGHGELFF. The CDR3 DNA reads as TGTGCCAGCAGCTCTCTTGTAGGGCACGGGGAGCTGTTTTTT. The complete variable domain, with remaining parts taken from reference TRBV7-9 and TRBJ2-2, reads DTGVSQNPRHKITKRGQNVTFRCDPISEHNRLYWYRQTLGQGPEFLTYFQNEAQLEKSRLLSDRFSAERPKGSFSTLEIQRTEQGDSAMYLCASSSLVGHGELFFGEGSRLTVL.

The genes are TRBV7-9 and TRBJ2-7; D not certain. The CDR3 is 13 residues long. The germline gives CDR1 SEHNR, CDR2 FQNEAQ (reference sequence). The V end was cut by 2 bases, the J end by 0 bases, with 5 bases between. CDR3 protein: CASSLFDSYEQYF. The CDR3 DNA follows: TGTGCCAGCAGCTTATTCGACTCCTACGAGCAGTACTTC.